This TCR beta chain was profiled in a study of HIV-infected patients and healthy controls. Reverse transcription used around 540 ng RNA and constant-region primers for alpha and beta. Using multiplexing indices, alpha and beta chain libraries were generated apart by chain-specific third strand synthesis. TCRdb reprocessed the 5' RACE reads with MiXCR, giving one entry per CDR3 protein. The table records 4,000 to 4,500 distinct CDR3 sequences, roughly 8% of them present only once. V was shortened by 2 bases and J by 5 bases, with 16 bases between the two germline ends. Germline V gene data show CDR1 as MNHEY and CDR2 as SMNVEV (reference sequence). The CDR3 is made up of 15 amino acids. This clonotype counts as medium-sized. Roughly three months, about 14 weeks, into antiretroviral therapy, follow-up blood was collected. No cell fractionation was done, so the repertoire covers all unsorted peripheral blood T cells.

This sample comprised blood, obtained during antiretroviral therapy. This chain connects TRBV27 to TRBJ2-7; a weak D match, TRBD1 (6 bases). This TCR derives from an adult with HIV infection. The CDR3 DNA reads TGTGCCAGCAGTTTAGAACAGGGAAGCGGCAACGAGCAGTACTTC. Translation gives CASSLEQGSGNEQYF.